This T cell receptor beta chain derives from a study of shared clonotypes between healthy human individuals (dated by TCRdb to 2018 to 2021). For context, the study as a whole: Three men and a couple of women, aged 18 to 49 years, made up the cohort. Between about 0.8 and 9 billion PBMCs per donor were obtained by leukapheresis. Blood TCR repertoires of five healthy adults were deeply sequenced to estimate repertoire size and the extent of clonotype sharing between individuals. Per donor, three plates each were used for CD4 naive and CD4 memory, two for CD8 naive, and one for CD8 memory. Libraries were prepared and TCR repertoires were sequenced by different laboratories using diverse techniques, in order to increase sequencing depth and limit assay-specific biases.

Broad study findings and their caveats: Naive subsets generally had larger estimated clonotype richness than memory subsets did. Pairwise subsampling indicated that sequencing depth was expected to affect the degree of clonotype sharing among donors. The genetic and exposure-history diversity represented was limited by the small number of donors. Sampling was limited to blood, and TCR repertoires in tissue likely differ from TCR repertoires in blood. Compared with non-shared clonotypes, the clonotypes found in all four sorted-subset donors had higher generation probabilities. Incomplete sequencing was indicated by rarefaction of sorted-subset datasets, despite the large sequencing depth. Sharing across four donors was observed for roughly 5.4% of naive CD4, over 3% of naive CD8, over 2% of memory CD4, and 0.4% of memory CD8 clonotypes.

On this clone itself: Its antigen is currently not known. The input lacks base qualities; no much larger clone sits a single base away.

TCR CDR3 regions were amplified from genomic DNA by multiplex PCR using the deep immunoSEQ assay. For each cell subset, the extracted genomic DNA was distributed evenly across all wells of several immunoSEQ 96-well plates, and each plate served as one replicate. For sorted subsets, each replicate PCR was loaded with approximately 200 ng genomic DNA, equivalent to 25,000 to 30,000 T cell genomes. Purified libraries were quantified with a Qubit 3.0 fluorometer, sized on a Bioanalyzer 2100, and re-quantified with the KAPA Library Quantification kit. Each immunoSEQ 96-well plate was sequenced on its own single-read 150-cycle Illumina NextSeq 550 flow cell. Regarding the original processing steps: Because the immunoSEQ output included only junctional sequences and no quality scores, the filtering could not be the same as the filtering used for full-length reads. To assign V/J genes and CDR3, sequences were annotated using PyIR, a Python wrapper for IgBLAST v1.9, with IMGT germline references. Reads were filtered out if the reads had weak V/J assignments (E-value above 1e-6), no CDR3, stop codons, out-of-frame junctions, or ambiguous translated residues. V3J clonotypes were defined as sequences sharing an identical inferred V gene, J gene, and CDR3 amino acid sequence. Percentage overlap between repertoires was computed as shared unique clonotypes divided by the size of the smaller repertoire. Richness of each repertoire was evaluated using RTK rarefaction, the Chao1 estimator, and Recon v2.1 estimates of unobserved clonotypes. Generation probabilities were computed with OLGA for all TCRbeta clonotypes obtained by the gDNA method from four donors. TCRdb limited this immuneACCESS table to in-frame rearrangements with V and J called. A share of clones is missing; checked studies link under half to unresolved V genes, and the rest is unexplained. The DNA was the basis for D and trimming; V, J and clone size are from that table. The sample has around 100,000 clones on record, under 70% of them singletons. The top ten hold 20% to 25% of the sample.

The donors were healthy, HIV-negative adults with no recently reported acute infections or vaccinations. All donors were Caucasian adults living in Nashville, Tennessee, USA. CD8 memory samples were composed of magnetically selected CD45RO+ cells combined with CCR7-negative CD45RA+ effector memory (TemRA) cells. Blood was collected by leukapheresis, and PBMCs were isolated by Ficoll-Histopaque density gradient centrifugation and then cryopreserved in liquid nitrogen vapor phase. Purity and quantity of every magnetically sorted T cell population were checked by analytical flow cytometry. From each sorted fraction, genomic DNA was isolated and quantified by UV absorbance on a Nanodrop 2000c. The CDR3 spans 15 residues, from the cysteine through the phenylalanine. Only CDR3 DNA remains: 45 bases, in frame from the first base. The junction shows trimming of 2 bases on V and 4 bases on J, and the gene matches do not reach 8 bases of it. The CDR1 and CDR2 encoded by the germline V gene (reference sequence) are MNHEY and SMNVEV.

Sequencing was performed on memory CD8+ T cells sorted from blood. The label giving this sample's cell subset or site can be read as: CD45RO+ cells pooled with CCR7-negative TemRA cells. In this chain, TRBV27 is recombined with TRBJ2-7, with 7 central nucleotides matching TRBD1. The sequence was obtained from a woman aged 25 to 39 in good health. The CDR3 protein: CASSLLPGQHYEQYF. The base sequence is TGTGCCAGCAGTTTACTACCGGGACAGCATTACGAGCAGTACTTC.